A single sample gave rise to the 26 T cell receptor beta chains below, sequenced in a study of blood T cell repertoires in COVID-19 (dated by TCRdb to 2018 to 2020). The library was produced with the immunoSEQ multiplex PCR assay. TCRdb took this table from immuneACCESS and kept in-frame rearrangements with V and J called. Such tables lack part of the clones; where checked against another copy, unresolved V genes explain under half of the gap, and the rest is unexplained. This sample lists roughly 200,000 clones; around nine tenths were detected once. Jointly, the top ten make up approximately 3% of the sample. Sequences were obtained from peripheral blood. The receptors come from a man in his sixties with acute or convalescent COVID-19.

The chain employs TRBV6-6 and TRBJ1-1, with 7 nucleotides matching TRBD1. The junction had 8 bases not matched to a gene; V was cut back by 5 bases and J by 11 bases. The CDR3 is made up of 12 amino acids. Germline V gives CDR1 MNHNY, CDR2 SVGAGI (reference sequence). CDR3 loop: CASSIRQGNAFF. CDR3 coding DNA: TGTGCCAGCAGTATTCGACAGGGTAACGCTTTCTTT.

The genes are TRBV3-1 (or the pseudogene TRBV3-2) and TRBJ2-7; TRBD1 is a possible D gene (6 bases). V was shortened by 6 bases and J by 0 bases, with 12 bases between the two germline ends. This CDR3 region has 14 residues. The germline CDR1 and CDR2 sequences are LGHDT and YNNKEL (reference sequence). In DNA form, the CDR3 reads TGTGCCAGCAGACTAAGGGACACCTCCTACGAGCAGTACTTC. Translated: CASRLRDTSYEQYF.

This clone was seen only once. The chain links TRBV7-6 to TRBJ1-1; TRBD1 matches at 12 bases. After removal of 4 bases from V and 7 bases from J, the junction contained 7 bases not matched to a gene. The CDR3 spans 15 residues. CDR1 is SGHVS and CDR2 is FNYEAQ in the germline V gene. CDR3 nucleotide sequence: TGTGCCAGCAGCTGGGGGACAGGGGGCAGTAATGAAGCTTTCTTT. Its protein is CASSWGTGGSNEAFF.

V gene TRBV27 combines with J gene TRBJ1-2; D is perhaps TRBD1 (5 bases). Germline-derived CDR1 and CDR2 are MNHEY and SMNVEV (reference sequence). This CDR3 comprises 15 residues. The ends were cut back, 5 bases at V and 6 bases at J, with 19 bases in the middle. In nucleotides, the CDR3 is TGTGCCAGCAGTCCCTGGGACTCCCCCTGGAATGGCTACACCTTC. Translating gives CASSPWDSPWNGYTF.

The chain carries TRBV9 and TRBJ1-6, with TRBD1 matching 9 bases. This CDR3 is 15 amino acids long. V shed 7 bases and J 6 bases; nucleotides not matched to a gene: 8. Germline assignment: CDR1 SGDLS and CDR2 YYNGEE. CDR3 nucleotide sequence: TGTGCCAGCGCATGGACAGGGGCCAGTAATTCACCCCTCCACTTT. Amino acids: CASAWTGASNSPLHF.

The chain carries TRBV27 and TRBJ2-7; 8 bases agree with TRBD2. Germline V gene sequence: CDR1 MNHEY, CDR2 SMNVEV (reference sequence). V was clipped by 5 bases and J by 2 bases; unmatched bases: 11. The CDR3 covers 16 residues. The CDR3 coding sequence is TGTGCCAGCAGTCCCCCACCGGGGGGGGATACCTACGAGCAGTACTTC. Its protein is CASSPPPGGDTYEQYF.

This clone was recorded a few times. This chain uses TRBV7-2 with TRBJ2-5; 8 bases are shared with TRBD2. The germline CDR1 and CDR2 sequences are SGHTA and FQGNSA. Trimming took 3 bases from V and 7 from J; bases not matched to a gene: 16. The CDR3 totals 17 residues. For the CDR3, the DNA is TGTGCCAGCAGCTTGGGGGGTCAAGCGGGGGCCGCAGGGACCCAGTACTTC. Translated: CASSLGGQAGAAGTQYF.

J is TRBJ2-7 and V is TRBV27, with 8 bases that match TRBD2. The CDR3 totals 17 residues. Germline V gene lookup returns CDR1 MNHEY and CDR2 SMNVEV (reference sequence). The V and J ends lost 3 bases and 2 bases, in that order; junction bases with no gene match: 12. CDR3 sequence: CASSFRGRAGGTYEQYF. The DNA for the CDR3 is TGTGCCAGCAGTTTTAGGGGTAGGGCGGGGGGAACCTACGAGCAGTACTTC.

V is TRBV13 and J is TRBJ2-4, with 8 bases matching TRBD2. The CDR3 is 16 amino acids. In germline, CDR1 is PRHDT, CDR2 FYEKMQ (reference sequence). V was clipped by 5 bases and J by 3 bases; unmatched bases: 9. In DNA form, the CDR3 reads TGTGCCAGCAGCCTTCCGGGGGGGCGGAACAAAAACATTCAGTACTTC. It specifies CASSLPGGRNKNIQYF.

The chain couples TRBV25-1 to TRBJ2-7, with TRBD1 matching 8 bases. The CDR3 contains 15 residues. V shed 3 bases, J shed 3 bases, and the junction held 7 bases outside the gene matches. Germline V gene sequence: CDR1 MGHDK, CDR2 SYGVNS. The CDR3 is CASSDSPTGVYEQYF. Written as DNA, the CDR3 is TGTGCCAGCAGTGATTCTCCGACAGGGGTCTACGAGCAGTACTTC.

The chain has TRBV7-6 and TRBJ2-2, with D perhaps TRBD1 (6 bases). Trimming stripped 4 bases from V and 0 bases from J, with 12 bases between. CDR3 size: 16 residues. Germline values: CDR1 SGHVS, CDR2 FNYEAQ. CDR3 bases: TGTGCCAGCAGCTCAAGAGCAGGGGCGAACACCGGGGAGCTGTTTTTT. This encodes CASSSRAGANTGELFF.

The V and J genes are TRBV9 and TRBJ2-3; TRBD2 agrees at 11 bases. Per germline, CDR1 SGDLS and CDR2 YYNGEE. After removal of 4 bases from V and 2 bases from J, the junction contained 18 bases not matched to a gene. This CDR3 has 20 residues. The CDR3 region is CASSSPSLAGGQPDTDTQYF. In nucleotides, the CDR3 is TGTGCCAGCAGCTCCCCTTCGCTAGCGGGGGGCCAGCCTGACACAGATACGCAGTATTTT.

The chain employs TRBV2 and TRBJ2-7; the D gene is possibly TRBD2 (6 bases). This CDR3 region has 15 residues. The germline V and J ends were trimmed by 5 bases and 4 bases, with 18 bases remaining between them. Germline values: CDR1 SNHLY, CDR2 FYNNEI. CDR3 bases: TGTGCCAGCAGTTCCCTTCGGGTCGGGGGATACGAGCAGTACTTC. Its translation: CASSSLRVGGYEQYF.

J is TRBJ2-6 and V is TRBV6-6; D is undetermined. This CDR3 is 16 amino acids long. With 5 bases removed from V and 0 bases from J, the gap between germline ends came to 11 bases. Germline CDR1 and CDR2: MNHNY and SVGAGI (reference sequence). The CDR3 spells CASSRQEGSGANVLTF. The CDR3 coding sequence is TGTGCCAGCAGTCGGCAGGAAGGCTCTGGGGCCAACGTCCTGACTTTC.

The genes are TRBV11-2 and TRBJ1-6; TRBD1 matches 8 bases. CDR3 length: 16 residues. The J segment lost 4 bases and the V segment lost 5 bases, leaving 7 bases of the junction unmatched. Germline CDR1 SGHAT, CDR2 FQNNGV. The CDR3 DNA follows: TGTGCCAGCAGCCCGAGGACAGGGAGGTATAATTCACCCCTCCACTTT. Its translation: CASSPRTGRYNSPLHF.

This chain uses TRBV29-1 with TRBJ1-3, with D maybe TRBD1 (6 bases). Germline CDR1 is SQVTM and CDR2 is ANQGSEA. V lost 7 bases and J lost 0, with 16 bases in between. The CDR3 loop spans 15 amino acids. In DNA form, the CDR3 reads TGCAGCGGAACACAGGGAAGTGTCTCTGGAAACACCATATATTTT. It codes for CSGTQGSVSGNTIYF.

V usage is TRBV5-1 and J usage is TRBJ1-1; D ambiguous. Trimming stripped 4 bases from V and 5 bases from J, with 15 bases between. Germline loops: CDR1 SGHRS, CDR2 YFSETQ. The CDR3 consists of 14 residues. The CDR3 coding sequence is TGCGCCAGCAGCCGGAGGAGGGTGGGGACTGAAGCTTTCTTT. It specifies CASSRRRVGTEAFF.

The J gene is TRBJ1-5, the V gene TRBV5-5, with TRBD1 as a possible D gene (6 bases). Germline V gene data show CDR1 as SGHKS and CDR2 as YYEKEE (reference sequence). The CDR3 has 15 residues. Trimming took off 0 bases at V and 4 bases at J, with 11 bases between the two ends. The CDR3 reads CASSLAWQGNQPQHF. As DNA, the CDR3 is TGTGCCAGCAGCTTGGCATGGCAGGGGAATCAGCCCCAGCATTTT.

The CDR3 DNA follows: TGTGCCAGCAGGGGACAGGGGATGGAATCCAGGGGAAAGGGGAACACTGAAGCTTTCTTT. Protein sequence: CASRGQGMESRGKGNTEAFF. The chain combines TRBV2 with TRBJ1-1; 10 nucleotides agree with TRBD1. The CDR3 sequence is 20 residues long. Looked up from germline, CDR1 is SNHLY and CDR2 is FYNNEI. The junction had 20 bases not matched to a gene; V was cut back by 6 bases and J by 1 base.

The V gene is TRBV7-8, the J gene TRBJ1-1, with a possible D match to TRBD1 (6 bases). The CDR3 contains 16 residues. V gave up 3 bases and J gave up 1 base, with 15 bases separating them. In germline, CDR1 is SGHVS, CDR2 FQNEAQ. The CDR3 DNA follows: TGTGCCAGCAGCTTGATGGCAGGGGTAACGAACACTGAAGCTTTCTTT. This gives the protein CASSLMAGVTNTEAFF.

The V gene is TRBV5-1, the J gene TRBJ2-5, with 8 bases lining up with TRBD2. Trimming at V came to 5 bases and at J to 2 bases, leaving 8 bases not matched to a gene. CDR3 size: 15 residues. Germline CDR1 reads SGHRS; CDR2 reads YFSETQ. CDR3 bases: TGCGCCAGCAGGCCGCGGGGGGCGGCACAAGAGACCCAGTACTTC. Translation: CASRPRGAAQETQYF.

The chain recombines TRBV19 with TRBJ1-6; D not resolved. Germline CDR1 LNHDA, CDR2 SQIVND (reference sequence). Trimming cost V 7 bases and J 8 bases, with 18 bases left between them. The CDR3 sequence is 15 residues long. Here the CDR3 reads CASKYGRVDHSPLHF. CDR3 in DNA: TGTGCCAGTAAATACGGCCGGGTCGACCATTCACCCCTCCACTTT.

This clone has only a few counts. Other nucleotide sequences from this sample produce the same CDR3. The chain employs TRBV5-1 and TRBJ1-1, with D possibly TRBD1 on 5 matching bases. The CDR3 has 13 amino acids. Trimming pared 0 bases from V and 4 bases from J, leaving 7 bases between. CDR1 is SGHRS and CDR2 is YFSETQ in the germline V gene. Here the CDR3 reads CASSLVQGTEAFF. Written as DNA, the CDR3 is TGCGCCAGCAGCTTGGTGCAGGGCACTGAAGCTTTCTTT.

The gene calls are TRBV28 and TRBJ1-5, with D tentatively TRBD1 (6 bases). The CDR3 is 15 amino acids. Between the trimmed V and J ends, which lost 2 bases and 4 bases, there was a span of 12 bases. CDR1 and CDR2 from the germline V gene are MDHEN and SYDVKM. CDR3 residues: CASSLLGAQNQPQHF. DNA of the CDR3: TGTGCCAGCAGTTTACTGGGGGCCCAAAATCAGCCCCAGCATTTT.

This sequence joins TRBV7-8 and TRBJ2-1; the D gene is possibly TRBD2 (7 bases). The V gene lost 2 bases and the J gene lost 0 bases, with 11 bases spanning the gap. Germline V gives CDR1 SGHVS, CDR2 FQNEAQ. CDR3 length: 16 residues. The CDR3 protein is CASSLRGGASYNEQFF. CDR3 DNA sequence: TGTGCCAGCAGCTTACGTGGGGGGGCCTCCTACAATGAGCAGTTCTTC.

The J gene is TRBJ1-5, the V gene TRBV6-4, with D hard to call. This CDR3 is built from 15 residues. The V gene lost 6 bases and the J gene lost 7 bases, with 19 bases spanning the gap. The germline V gene has CDR1 MRHNA and CDR2 SNTAGT. CDR3 in amino acids: CASSVTGGSGQPQHF. The DNA of the CDR3 is TGTGCCAGCAGCGTGACGGGCGGGTCCGGACAGCCCCAGCATTTT.